This T cell receptor beta chain was identified in a study of blood T cell repertoires in COVID-19. Background on the study: Acute-phase and convalescent COVID-19 samples originated in the United States, Italy and Spain.

This table comes from immunoSEQ multiplex PCR, and its TCRdb copy is limited to in-frame clones, with some not included. This sample has about 74,000 clones, with more than 85% found just once. The CDR3 runs to 15 residues. Trimming removed 0 bases at V and 1 base at J, with 7 bases between. Germline CDR1 reads LNHNV; CDR2 reads YYDKDF (reference sequence). The J gene is TRBJ1-5, the V gene TRBV15; D is ambiguous. The sequencing sample was made of peripheral blood. This TCR was sampled from an older woman with active COVID-19. CDR3 nucleotide sequence: TGTGCCACCAGCAGAGATCTGGAGAGCAATCAGCCCCAGCATTTT. It encodes CATSRDLESNQPQHF. Supplemented by reference TRBV15 and TRBJ1-5, the full variable domain reads DAMVIQNPRYQVTQFGKPVTLSCSQTLNHNVMYWYQQKSSQAPKLLFHYYDKDFNNEADTPDNFQSRRPNTSFCFLDIRSPGLGDTAMYLCATSRDLESNQPQHFGDGTRLSIL.